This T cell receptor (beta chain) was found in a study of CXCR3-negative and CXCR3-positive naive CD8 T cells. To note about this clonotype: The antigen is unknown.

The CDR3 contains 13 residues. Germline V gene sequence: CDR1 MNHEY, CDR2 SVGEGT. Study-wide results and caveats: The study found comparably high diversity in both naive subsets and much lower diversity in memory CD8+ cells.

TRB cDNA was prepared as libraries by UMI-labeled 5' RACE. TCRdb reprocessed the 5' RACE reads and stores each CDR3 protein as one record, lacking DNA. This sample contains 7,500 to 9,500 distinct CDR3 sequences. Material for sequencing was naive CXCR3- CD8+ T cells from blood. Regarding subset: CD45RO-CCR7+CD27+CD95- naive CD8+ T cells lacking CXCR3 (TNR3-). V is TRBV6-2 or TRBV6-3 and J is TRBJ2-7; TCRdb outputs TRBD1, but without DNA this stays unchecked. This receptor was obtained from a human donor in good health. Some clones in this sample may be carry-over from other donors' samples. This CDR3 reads CASRGDGSYEQYF.